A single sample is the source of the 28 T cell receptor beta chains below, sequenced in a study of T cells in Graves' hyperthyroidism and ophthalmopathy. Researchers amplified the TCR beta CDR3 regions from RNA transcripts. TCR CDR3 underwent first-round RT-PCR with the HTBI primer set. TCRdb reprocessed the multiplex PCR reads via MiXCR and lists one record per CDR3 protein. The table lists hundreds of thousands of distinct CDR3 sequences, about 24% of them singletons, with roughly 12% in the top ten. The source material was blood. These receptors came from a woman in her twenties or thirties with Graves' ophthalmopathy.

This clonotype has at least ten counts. The CDR3 nucleotides are TGTGCCACAATACCCGGGGGGGAAGAGACCCAGTACTTC. This sequence encodes CATIPGGEETQYF. The V call is TRBV28, the J call TRBJ2-5; the match to TRBD2 covers 8 bases. The CDR3 is made up of 13 amino acids. J gave up 3 bases and V 10 bases, and 7 bases lay outside the gene matches. Germline-derived CDR1 and CDR2 are MDHEN and SYDVKM.

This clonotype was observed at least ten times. The CDR3 nucleotides read TGTGCCAGCAGCCAAGAGATGAACACTGAAGCTTTCTTT. It encodes CASSQEMNTEAFF. The rearrangement links TRBV14 to TRBJ1-1, with D hard to call. Germline loops: CDR1 SGHDN, CDR2 FVKESK. The CDR3 is 13 amino acids. V lost 0 bases and J 0 bases, leaving 2 bases between the germline ends.

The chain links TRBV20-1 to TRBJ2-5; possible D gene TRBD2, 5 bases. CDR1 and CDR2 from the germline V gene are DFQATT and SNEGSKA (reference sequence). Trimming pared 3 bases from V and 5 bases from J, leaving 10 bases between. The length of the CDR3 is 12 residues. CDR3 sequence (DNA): TGCAGTGCTAGTGGGCCGGGGGAGACCCAGTACTTC. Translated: CSASGPGETQYF.

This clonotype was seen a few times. CDR3: CASSLGRAGYGYTF. In DNA form, the CDR3 reads TGTGCCAGCAGTTTAGGTAGGGCGGGCTATGGCTACACCTTC. The rearrangement uses TRBV12-3 or TRBV12-4 and TRBJ1-2; D unclear. This CDR3 contains 14 residues. Between the trimmed V and J ends, which lost 1 base and 4 bases, there was a span of 10 bases.

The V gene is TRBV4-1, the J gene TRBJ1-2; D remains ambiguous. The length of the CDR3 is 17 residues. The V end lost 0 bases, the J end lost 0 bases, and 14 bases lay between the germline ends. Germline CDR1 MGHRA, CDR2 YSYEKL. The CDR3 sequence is CASSQESSGTANYGYTF. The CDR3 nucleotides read TGCGCCAGCAGCCAAGAGTCCAGTGGAACAGCTAACTATGGCTACACCTTC.

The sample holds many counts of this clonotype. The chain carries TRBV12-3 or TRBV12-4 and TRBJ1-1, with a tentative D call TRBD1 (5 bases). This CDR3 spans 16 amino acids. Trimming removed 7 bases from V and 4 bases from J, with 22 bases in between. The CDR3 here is CASTIETGGASTEAFF. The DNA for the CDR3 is TGTGCCAGCACCATCGAAACAGGTGGGGCCTCCACTGAAGCTTTCTTT.

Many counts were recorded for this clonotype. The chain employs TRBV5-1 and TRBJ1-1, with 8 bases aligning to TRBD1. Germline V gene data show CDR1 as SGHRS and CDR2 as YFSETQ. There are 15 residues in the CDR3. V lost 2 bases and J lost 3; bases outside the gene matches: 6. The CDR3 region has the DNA TGCGCCAGCAGCTTATCAGGGGGCGCGGACACTGAAGCTTTCTTT. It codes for CASSLSGGADTEAFF.

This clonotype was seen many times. This chain's CDR3 is CASSQAGLAVYEQYF. The CDR3 bases are TGTGCCAGCAGCCAAGCGGGACTAGCGGTCTACGAGCAGTACTTC. The chain links TRBV3-1 to TRBJ2-7, with 11 bases lining up with TRBD2. Germline CDR1 is LGHDT and CDR2 is YNNKEL (reference sequence). The CDR3 contains 15 residues. The V segment lost 1 base and the J segment 3 bases; nucleotides outside the gene matches: 2.

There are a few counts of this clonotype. The CDR3 sequence is CASSESVVQPQHF. CDR3 nucleotide sequence: TGTGCCAGCAGTGAATCGGTCGTTCAGCCCCAGCATTTT. The chain links TRBV2 to TRBJ1-5; no firm D call. The CDR3 is made up of 13 amino acids. Germline CDR1 and CDR2: SNHLY and FYNNEI. V gave up 2 bases and J gave up 6 bases, with 8 bases separating them.

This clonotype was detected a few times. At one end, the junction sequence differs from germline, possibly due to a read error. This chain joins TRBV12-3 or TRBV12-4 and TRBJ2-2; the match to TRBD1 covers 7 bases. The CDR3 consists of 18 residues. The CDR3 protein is CASRTTELGQRNSGDLFF. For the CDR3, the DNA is TGTGCCAGCAGAACTACTGAATTGGGACAGAGGAACTCCGGGGATCTGTTTTTT.

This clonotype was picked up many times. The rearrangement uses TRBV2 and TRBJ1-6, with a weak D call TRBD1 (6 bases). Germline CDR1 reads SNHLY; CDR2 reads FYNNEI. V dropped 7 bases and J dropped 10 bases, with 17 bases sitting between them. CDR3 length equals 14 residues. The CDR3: CASTWGQKESPLHF. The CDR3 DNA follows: TGTGCCAGCACCTGGGGACAAAAGGAATCACCCCTCCACTTT.

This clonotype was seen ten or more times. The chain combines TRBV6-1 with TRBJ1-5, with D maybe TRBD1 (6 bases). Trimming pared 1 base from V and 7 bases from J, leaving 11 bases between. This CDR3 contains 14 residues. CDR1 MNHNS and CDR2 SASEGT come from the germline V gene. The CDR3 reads CASSEGGAGQPQHF. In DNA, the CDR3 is TGTGCCAGCAGTGAAGGGGGGGCCGGGCAGCCCCAGCATTTT.

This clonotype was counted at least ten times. The chain's CDR3 is CASSLGYGSGANVLTF. The CDR3 DNA sequence: TGTGCCAGCAGCTTAGGGTATGGCTCTGGGGCCAACGTCCTGACTTTC. V gene TRBV11-1 combines with J gene TRBJ2-6; D ambiguous. The CDR3 consists of 16 residues. The ends were cut back, 1 base at V and 0 bases at J, with 7 bases in the middle. Germline values: CDR1 SGHAT, CDR2 FQDESV (reference sequence).

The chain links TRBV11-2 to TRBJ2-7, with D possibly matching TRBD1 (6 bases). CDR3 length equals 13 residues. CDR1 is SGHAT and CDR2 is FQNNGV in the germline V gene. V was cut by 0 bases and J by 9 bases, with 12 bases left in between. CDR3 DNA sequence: TGTGCCAGCAGCTTAGAGGTAGGGGGAGTGCAGTACTTC. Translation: CASSLEVGGVQYF.

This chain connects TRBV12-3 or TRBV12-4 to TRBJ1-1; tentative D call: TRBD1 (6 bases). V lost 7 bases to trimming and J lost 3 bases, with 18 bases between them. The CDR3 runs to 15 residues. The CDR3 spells CASTIRGARDTEAFF. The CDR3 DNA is TGTGCCAGCACGATCCGGGGGGCGAGGGACACTGAAGCTTTCTTT.

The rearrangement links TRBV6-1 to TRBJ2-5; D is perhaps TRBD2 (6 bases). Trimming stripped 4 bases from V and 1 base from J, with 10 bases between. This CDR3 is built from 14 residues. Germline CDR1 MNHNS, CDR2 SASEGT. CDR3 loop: CASSGAGSQETQYF. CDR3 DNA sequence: TGTGCCAGCAGTGGAGCGGGTTCCCAAGAGACCCAGTACTTC.

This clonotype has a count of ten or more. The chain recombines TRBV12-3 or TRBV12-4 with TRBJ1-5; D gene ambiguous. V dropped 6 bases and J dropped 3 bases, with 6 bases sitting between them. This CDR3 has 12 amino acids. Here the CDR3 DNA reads TGTGCCAGCAGCGGCAACAATCAGCCCCAGCATTTT. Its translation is CASSGNNQPQHF.

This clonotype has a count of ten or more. CDR3 protein: CASSFTADGNTIYF. The CDR3 DNA sequence: TGTGCCAGCAGCTTTACCGCAGATGGAAACACCATATATTTT. This rearrangement joins TRBV13 to TRBJ1-3; D not resolved. The CDR3 runs to 14 residues. The germline V gene has CDR1 PRHDT and CDR2 FYEKMQ (reference sequence). Trimming took off 3 bases at V and 3 bases at J, with 9 bases between the two ends.

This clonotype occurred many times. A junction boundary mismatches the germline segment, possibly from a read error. CDR3: CASSQGPTRDSIF. CDR3 DNA sequence: TGCGCCAGCAGCCAAGGTCCTACGCGGGACTCTATTTTC. The rearrangement links TRBV4-1 to TRBJ2-7; the D gene is possibly TRBD2 (6 bases). The CDR3 is 13 residues long. Germline V gene sequence: CDR1 MGHRA, CDR2 YSYEKL.

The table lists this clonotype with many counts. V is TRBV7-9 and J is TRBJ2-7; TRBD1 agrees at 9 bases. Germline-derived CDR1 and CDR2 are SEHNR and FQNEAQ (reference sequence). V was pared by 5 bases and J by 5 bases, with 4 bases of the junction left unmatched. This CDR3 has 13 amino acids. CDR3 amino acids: CASSQGQGNEQYF. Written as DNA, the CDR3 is TGTGCCAGCAGCCAGGGACAGGGTAACGAGCAGTACTTC.

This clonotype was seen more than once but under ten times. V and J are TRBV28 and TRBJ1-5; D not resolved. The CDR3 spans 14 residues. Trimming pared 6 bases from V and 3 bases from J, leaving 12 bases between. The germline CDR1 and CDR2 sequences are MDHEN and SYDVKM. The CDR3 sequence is CASRGWAANQPQHF. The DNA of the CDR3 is TGTGCCAGCAGGGGGTGGGCAGCCAATCAGCCCCAGCATTTT.

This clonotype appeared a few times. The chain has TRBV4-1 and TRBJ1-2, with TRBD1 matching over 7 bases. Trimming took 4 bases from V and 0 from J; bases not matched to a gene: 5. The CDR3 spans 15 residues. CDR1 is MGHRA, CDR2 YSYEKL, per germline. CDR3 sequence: CASSPRDSSNYGYTF. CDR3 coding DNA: TGCGCCAGCAGCCCCCGGGACAGTTCTAACTATGGCTACACCTTC.

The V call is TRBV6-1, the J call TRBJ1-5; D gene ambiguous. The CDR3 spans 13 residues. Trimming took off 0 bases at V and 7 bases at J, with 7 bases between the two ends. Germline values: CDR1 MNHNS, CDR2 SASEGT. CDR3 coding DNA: TGTGCCAGCAGTGAAGCGAACCGGCAGCCCCAGCATTTT. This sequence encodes CASSEANRQPQHF.

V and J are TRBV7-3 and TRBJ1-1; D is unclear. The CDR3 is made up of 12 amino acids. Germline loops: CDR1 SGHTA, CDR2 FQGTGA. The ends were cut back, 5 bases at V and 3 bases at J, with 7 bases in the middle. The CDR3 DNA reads TGTGCCAGCAGCCGGGATCACACTGAAGCTTTCTTT. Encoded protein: CASSRDHTEAFF.

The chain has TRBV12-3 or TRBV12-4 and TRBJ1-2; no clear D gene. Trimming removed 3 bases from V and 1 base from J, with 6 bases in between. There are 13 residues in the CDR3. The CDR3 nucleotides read TGTGCCAGCAGTTTGGCAAATAACTATGGCTACACCTTC. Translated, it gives CASSLANNYGYTF.

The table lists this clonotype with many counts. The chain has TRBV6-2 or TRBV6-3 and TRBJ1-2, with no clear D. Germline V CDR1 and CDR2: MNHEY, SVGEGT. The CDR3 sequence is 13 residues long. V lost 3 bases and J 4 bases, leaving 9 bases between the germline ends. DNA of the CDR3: TGTGCCAGCAGTTATCTACAAATCTATGGCTACACCTTC. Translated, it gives CASSYLQIYGYTF.

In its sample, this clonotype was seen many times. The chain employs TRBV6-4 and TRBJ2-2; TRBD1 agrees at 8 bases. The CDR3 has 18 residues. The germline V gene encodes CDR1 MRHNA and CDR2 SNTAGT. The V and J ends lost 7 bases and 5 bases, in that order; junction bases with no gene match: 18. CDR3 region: CASIRSFATGDSTGELFF. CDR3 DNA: TGTGCCAGCATCAGATCCTTTGCGACAGGGGATTCGACCGGGGAGCTGTTTTTT.

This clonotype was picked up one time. In DNA form, the CDR3 reads TGTGCCAGCAGTTACACGGGACTAAACATCCAGCAGTACTTC. Protein product: CASSYTGLNIQQYF. This chain uses TRBV6-5 with TRBJ2-7; 7 nucleotides align to TRBD2. The CDR3 extends over 14 amino acids. CDR1 is MNHEY, CDR2 SVGAGI, per germline. J gave up 8 bases and V 2 bases, and 9 bases lay outside the gene matches.